The entry below describes one T cell receptor beta chain. The repertoire was sequenced with immunoSEQ multiplex PCR; TCRdb's copy has only in-frame clones and lacks some. This table has 250,000 to 350,000 clones, 89% appearing once. CDR1 and CDR2 from the germline V gene are SGDLS and YYNGEE. Trimming stripped 0 bases from V and 3 bases from J, with 16 bases between. The CDR3 is made up of 16 amino acids. This sample is drawn from a study of blood T cell repertoires in COVID-19. About the study: From the United States, Italy and Spain came samples of acute and convalescent COVID-19.

This chain connects TRBV9 to TRBJ2-7; TRBD1 is a possible D gene (6 bases). Sequenced sample: peripheral blood. The source of this sequence is a woman in her thirties or forties who had recovered from COVID-19. CDR3 in DNA: TGTGCCAGCAGCGTAGGGGACCAGGGGAGAAACTACGAGCAGTACTTC. This sequence encodes CASSVGDQGRNYEQYF. Using reference TRBV9 and TRBJ2-7 for the parts outside the CDR3, the full variable domain is DSGVTQTPKHLITATGQRVTLRCSPRSGDLSVYWYQQSLDQGLQFLIQYYNGEERAKGNILERFSAQQFPDLHSELNLSSLELGDSALYFCASSVGDQGRNYEQYFGPGTRLTVT.